This is a list of T cell receptor beta chains from one sample in a study of T cell responses to AZD1222 COVID-19 vaccine. Generated by immunoSEQ multiplex PCR, the TCRdb table keeps only in-frame clones and is missing some. The sample shows roughly 100,000 clones, 82% of them seen only once. Sequencing used peripheral blood, obtained on day 0 of AZD1222 vaccination. The receptor source for this set is an adult in good health. The CDR3 runs from the conserved cysteine through the conserved F or W.

V gene	J gene	CDR3 protein
TRBV7-9	TRBJ2-5	CASSFSGGPETQYF
TRBV25-1	TRBJ2-7	CASRSTRGAIGGEQYF
TRBV6-5	TRBJ2-7	CASSYRDRGKYEQYF
TRBV23-1	TRBJ2-6	CASSQPRRGRSGANVLTF
TRBV12-5	TRBJ2-1	CASGFVRSEQFF
TRBV12-3/TRBV12-4	TRBJ2-1	CASSLEAEQFF
TRBV7-2	TRBJ1-2	CASSPTGGGGYTF
TRBV7-2	TRBJ1-6	CASSLARGDSPLHF
TRBV7-2	TRBJ2-3	CASSLRRGGPDTQYF
TRBV7-7	TRBJ2-5	CASSLESLHLQTQYF
TRBV10-2	TRBJ2-7	CASSRDANYEQYF
TRBV9	TRBJ1-1	CASSVGGAGSNTEAFF
TRBV7-2	TRBJ1-2	CASSLGGTSGYTF
TRBV12-3/TRBV12-4	TRBJ1-2	CASRFFGQDGYTF
TRBV7-2	TRBJ1-2	CASSLVQGPNYGYTF
TRBV9	TRBJ2-7	CASSLRTVTYEQYF
TRBV6-1	TRBJ1-1	CASSEARLNTEAFF
TRBV5-1	TRBJ2-3	CASSLANGRTDTQYF
TRBV13	TRBJ2-7	CASSLGQHYEQYF
TRBV10-3	TRBJ2-7	CAISELGEQYF
TRBV18	TRBJ1-6	CASSPRQVNNSPLHF
TRBV25-1	TRBJ1-1	CASRLGLNTEAFF
TRBV10-2	TRBJ2-7	CASSEGRKDSYEQYF
TRBV19	TRBJ2-7	CASSFGTSGRPSYEQYF
TRBV19	TRBJ1-6	CASSISGQGGSPLHF
TRBV3-1/TRBV3-2	TRBJ1-5	CASSLGSGFSQPQHF
TRBV5-1	TRBJ1-2	CASSLKLGDSYGYTF
TRBV20-1	TRBJ1-2	CSASEVANYGYTF
TRBV27	TRBJ1-2	CASSPAPPGANYGYTF
TRBV7-9	TRBJ2-2	CASTPRWGEDTGELFF
TRBV2	TRBJ1-5	CASSVRGGGTQPQHF
TRBV6-4	TRBJ1-1	CASSPRQGMGNTEAFF
TRBV4-3	TRBJ2-1	CASSHTGTQQFF
TRBV4-3	TRBJ1-4	CASSQGPGQWNEKLFF
TRBV6-2/TRBV6-3	TRBJ2-7	CASSPLGREQYF
TRBV6-5	TRBJ1-2	CASTREGYGYTF
TRBV5-1	TRBJ2-7	CASTHGGSSYEQYF
TRBV3-1/TRBV3-2	TRBJ1-2	CASSQELNRGYTF
TRBV3-1/TRBV3-2	TRBJ1-6	CASSQGFGTVSSYNSPLHF
TRBV7-9	TRBJ1-6	CASSLLDRVASSPLHF
TRBV6-2/TRBV6-3	TRBJ2-1	CASSYSRASGRKQFF
TRBV10-3	TRBJ2-3	CAIRSGQFTDTQYF
TRBV6-6	TRBJ2-7	CASSYDEVGSYEQYF
TRBV5-1	TRBJ2-5	CASSLYSGQQETQYF
TRBV3-1/TRBV3-2	TRBJ2-6	CASSRDRGFGANVLTF
TRBV27	TRBJ2-7	CASSPSRGPYEQYF
TRBV11-2	TRBJ1-2	CASRGGPGEGYTF
TRBV7-9	TRBJ1-2	CASSFGSTNYGYTF
TRBV11-3	TRBJ2-5	CASSSGPLGTQYF
TRBV7-9	TRBJ2-7	CASSALRLAHEQYF
TRBV7-2	TRBJ1-6	CASSLVGHNSPLHF